These 7 T cell receptor beta chains came from one sample sequenced in a study of blood T cell repertoires in COVID-19. Assay used: immunoSEQ multiplex PCR; TCRdb lists only in-frame clones, some missing. The repertoire holds 40,000 to 50,000 clones, about 85% seen once, with roughly 5% in the top ten. Sequences were obtained from peripheral blood. Source of these receptors: a man aged 45-65 years with active COVID-19.

The chain carries TRBV7-7 and TRBJ2-1; 9 bases agree with TRBD1. The germline V gene has CDR1 SSHAT and CDR2 FNYEAQ (reference sequence). The CDR3 loop spans 15 amino acids. V gave up 5 bases and J gave up 4 bases; unmatched junction bases: 6. The CDR3 sequence: CASSQGTGQYNEQFF. The DNA for the CDR3 is TGTGCCAGCAGCCAGGGGACAGGGCAGTACAATGAGCAGTTCTTC.

The chain recombines TRBV5-1 with TRBJ2-3; 12 bases are a match to TRBD2. CDR1 and CDR2 (germline): SGHRS, YFSETQ. The J segment lost 3 bases and the V segment lost 4 bases, leaving 6 bases of the junction unmatched. The CDR3 totals 16 residues. The CDR3 nucleotides read TGCGCCAGCAGCATTCGCGGACTAGCGGGGACAGATACGCAGTATTTT. It yields the protein CASSIRGLAGTDTQYF.

A few counts support this clone. CDR3 sequence: CASSPSTGLNQPQHF. The CDR3 DNA reads TGTGCCAGCAGTCCCTCGACAGGGCTAAATCAGCCCCAGCATTTT. This sequence joins TRBV28 and TRBJ1-5, with TRBD1 matching 7 bases. V dropped 5 bases and J dropped 4; count of bases not matched to a gene: 8. CDR1 and CDR2 from the germline V gene are MDHEN and SYDVKM. The CDR3 runs 15 residues. The whole variable domain, filled in from reference TRBV28 and TRBJ1-5, reads DVKVTQSSRYLVKRTGEKVFLECVQDMDHENMFWYRQDPGLGLRLIYFSYDVKMKEKGDIPEGYSVSREKKERFSLILESASTNQTSMYLCASSPSTGLNQPQHFGDGTRLSIL.

V usage is TRBV7-3 and J usage is TRBJ2-1; D may be TRBD2 (6 bases). The germline CDR1 and CDR2 sequences are SGHTA and FQGTGA. The CDR3 is 16 residues long. The germline V and J ends were trimmed by 5 bases and 0 bases, with 14 bases remaining between them. The CDR3, as DNA: TGTGCCAGCAGCCTGATGGGGAGGAGCTCCTACAATGAGCAGTTCTTC. Its protein product is CASSLMGRSSYNEQFF.

The V call is TRBV7-2, the J call TRBJ2-1; TRBD2 aligns across 8 bases. The CDR3 loop spans 16 amino acids. The germline V gene has CDR1 SGHTA and CDR2 FQGNSA. V was clipped by 5 bases and J by 0 bases; unmatched bases: 6. The CDR3 nucleotides read TGTGCCAGCAGCCCCCGGAGCGGGAGCTCCTACAATGAGCAGTTCTTC. This sequence encodes CASSPRSGSSYNEQFF.

The J gene is TRBJ2-7, the V gene TRBV28; tentative D call: TRBD2 (7 bases). Between the trimmed V and J ends, which lost 1 base and 6 bases, there was a span of 22 bases. The CDR3 is 17 residues long. CDR1 and CDR2 from the germline V gene are MDHEN and SYDVKM. The CDR3, as DNA: TGTGCCAGCAGTTTATCGAGGGGAGGGGGAGGCTCTGGCGAGCAGTACTTC. Its translation is CASSLSRGGGGSGEQYF.

This clone was counted only a few times. The V and J genes are TRBV3-1 (or the pseudogene TRBV3-2) and TRBJ2-1; 9 bases are a match to TRBD2. Trimming took 6 bases from V and 5 from J; bases not matched to a gene: 14. The germline V gene has CDR1 LGHDT and CDR2 YNNKEL (reference sequence). CDR3 length equals 17 residues. CDR3 DNA sequence: TGTGCCAGCAGTCGACAGGGTACTAGCGGGCCCAACAATGAGCAGTTCTTC. Its translation: CASSRQGTSGPNNEQFF.